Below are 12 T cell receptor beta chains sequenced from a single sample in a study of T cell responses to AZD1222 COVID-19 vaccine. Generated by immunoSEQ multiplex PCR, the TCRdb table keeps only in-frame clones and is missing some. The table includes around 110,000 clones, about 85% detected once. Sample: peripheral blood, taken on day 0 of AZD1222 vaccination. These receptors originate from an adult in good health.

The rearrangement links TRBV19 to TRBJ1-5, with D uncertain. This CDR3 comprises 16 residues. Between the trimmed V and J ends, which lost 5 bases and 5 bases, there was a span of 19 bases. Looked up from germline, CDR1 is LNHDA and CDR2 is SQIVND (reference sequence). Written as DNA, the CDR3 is TGTGCCAGTAGTTCCCGGTCTGCCAGGCTCCATCAGCCCCAGCATTTT. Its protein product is CASSSRSARLHQPQHF.

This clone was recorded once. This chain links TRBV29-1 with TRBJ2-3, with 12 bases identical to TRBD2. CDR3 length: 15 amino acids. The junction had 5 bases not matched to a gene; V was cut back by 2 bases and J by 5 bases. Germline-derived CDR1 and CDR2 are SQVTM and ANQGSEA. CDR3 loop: CSVELLAGGEDTQYF. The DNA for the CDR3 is TGCAGCGTTGAACTTCTAGCGGGAGGGGAAGATACGCAGTATTTT.

The CDR3 DNA follows: TGTGCTAGTGGTTTCGGGACAGACGCCTACGAGCAGTACTTC. This codes for CASGFGTDAYEQYF. This chain links TRBV12-5 with TRBJ2-7, with 7 bases lining up with TRBD1. Per germline, CDR1 LGHNT and CDR2 FRNRAP. V lost 3 bases, J lost 2 bases, and 4 bases stayed unmatched. The CDR3 extends over 14 amino acids.

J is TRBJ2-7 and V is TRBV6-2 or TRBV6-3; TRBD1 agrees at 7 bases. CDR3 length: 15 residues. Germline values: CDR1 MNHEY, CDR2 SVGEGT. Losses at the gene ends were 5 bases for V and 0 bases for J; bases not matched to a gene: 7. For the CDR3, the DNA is TGTGCCAGCAGTGCGCCGGGACAGAGCTCCTACGAGCAGTACTTC. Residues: CASSAPGQSSYEQYF.

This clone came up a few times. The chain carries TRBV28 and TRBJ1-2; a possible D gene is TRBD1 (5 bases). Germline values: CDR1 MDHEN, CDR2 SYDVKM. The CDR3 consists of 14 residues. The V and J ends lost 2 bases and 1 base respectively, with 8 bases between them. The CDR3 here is CASSLGGSNYGYTF. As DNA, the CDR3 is TGTGCCAGCAGTTTAGGGGGGAGTAACTATGGCTACACCTTC.

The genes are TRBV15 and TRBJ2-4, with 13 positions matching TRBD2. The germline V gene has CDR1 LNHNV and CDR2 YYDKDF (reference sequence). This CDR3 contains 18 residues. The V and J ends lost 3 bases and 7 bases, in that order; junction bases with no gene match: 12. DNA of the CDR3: TGTGCCACCAGCAGGGGACTAGCGGGAATAGCTGATAGGAACATTCAGTACTTC. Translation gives CATSRGLAGIADRNIQYF. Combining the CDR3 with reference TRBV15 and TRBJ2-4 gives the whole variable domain DAMVIQNPRYQVTQFGKPVTLSCSQTLNHNVMYWYQQKSSQAPKLLFHYYDKDFNNEADTPDNFQSRRPNTSFCFLDIRSPGLGDTAMYLCATSRGLAGIADRNIQYFGAGTRLSVL.

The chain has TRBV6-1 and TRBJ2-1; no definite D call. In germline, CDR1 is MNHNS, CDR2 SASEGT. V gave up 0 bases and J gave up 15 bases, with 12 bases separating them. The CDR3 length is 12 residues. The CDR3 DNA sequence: TGTGCCAGCAGTGAAGCGCGAACCCTAGGGTTCTTC. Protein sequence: CASSEARTLGFF.

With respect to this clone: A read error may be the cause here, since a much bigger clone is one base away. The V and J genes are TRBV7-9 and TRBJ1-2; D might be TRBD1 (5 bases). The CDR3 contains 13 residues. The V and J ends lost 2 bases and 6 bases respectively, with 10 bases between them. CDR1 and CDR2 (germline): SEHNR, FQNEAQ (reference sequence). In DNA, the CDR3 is TGTGCCAGCAGCTTACAGGGTGCGGATGGCTACACCTTC. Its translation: CASSLQGADGYTF.

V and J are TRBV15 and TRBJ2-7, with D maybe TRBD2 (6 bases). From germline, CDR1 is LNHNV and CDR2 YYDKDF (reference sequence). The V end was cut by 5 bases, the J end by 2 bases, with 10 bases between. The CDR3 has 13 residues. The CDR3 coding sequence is TGTGCCACCAGCGGGGGACTTCCCTACGAGCAGTACTTC. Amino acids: CATSGGLPYEQYF.

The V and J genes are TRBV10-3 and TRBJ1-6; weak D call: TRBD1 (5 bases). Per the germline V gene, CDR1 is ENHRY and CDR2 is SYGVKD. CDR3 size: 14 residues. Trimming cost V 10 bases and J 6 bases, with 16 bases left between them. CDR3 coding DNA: TGTGCCACCCACCGGGGCGCGGGTAATTCACCCCTCCACTTT. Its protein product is CATHRGAGNSPLHF.

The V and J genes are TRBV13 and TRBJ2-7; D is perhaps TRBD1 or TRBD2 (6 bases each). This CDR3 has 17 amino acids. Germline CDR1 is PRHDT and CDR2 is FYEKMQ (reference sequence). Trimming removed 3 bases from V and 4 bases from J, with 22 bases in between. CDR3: CASSFWGTSDGSYEQYF. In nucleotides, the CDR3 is TGTGCCAGCAGCTTCTGGGGGACATCGGACGGGAGTTACGAGCAGTACTTC.

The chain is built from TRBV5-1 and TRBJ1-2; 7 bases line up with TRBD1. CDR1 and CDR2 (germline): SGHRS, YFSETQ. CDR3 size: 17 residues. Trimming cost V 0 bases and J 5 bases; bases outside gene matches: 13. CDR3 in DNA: TGCGCCAGCAGCTTGGAGGCCCGACAGGGTAGGGATTATGGCTACACCTTC. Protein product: CASSLEARQGRDYGYTF.